The 8 T cell receptor beta chains listed next were all sequenced from one sample in a study of blood T cells in healthy people across ages. Primers used in a second PCR of about 6 to 11 cycles were a sample-barcoded 5' primer and a J-beta primer mix. TCRdb reprocessed the 5' RACE reads with MiXCR, giving one entry per CDR3 protein. The sample consists of more than 1.4 million distinct CDR3 sequences, roughly 40% of them appearing once. Sequenced input: blood. These receptor sequences come from a woman younger than 30 in good health.

The CDR3 DNA sequence: TGTGCCAGCCAGGGACTAGCGGGAGGAGGGGATACGCAGTATTTT. This sequence encodes CASQGLAGGGDTQYF. The genes are TRBV7-2 and TRBJ2-3, with TRBD2 identical over 15 bases. Germline-derived CDR1 and CDR2 are SGHTA and FQGNSA. This CDR3 is 15 amino acids long. The ends lost 8 bases at V and 6 bases at J; junction bases unmatched: 6.

The chain has TRBV27 and TRBJ2-3; D is uncertain. Germline-derived CDR1 and CDR2 are MNHEY and SMNVEV (reference sequence). Deletions cut 2 bases from V and 3 bases from J, with 21 bases between. This CDR3 has 18 residues. CDR3 DNA sequence: TGTGCCAGCAGTTTAAGAGCCCCCAGCCCCATAGGGACAGATACGCAGTATTTT. Translated, it gives CASSLRAPSPIGTDTQYF.

A few counts support this clonotype. The CDR3 region is CASSLRGTDLHF. The CDR3 DNA follows: TGTGCCAGCAGCTTAAGAGGAACAGACCTCCACTTT. This chain links TRBV7-2 with TRBJ1-6, with D unresolved. V was cut by 2 bases and J by 15 bases, with 11 bases left in between. This CDR3 is 12 amino acids long. Germline V gene lookup returns CDR1 SGHTA and CDR2 FQGNSA.

The V and J genes are TRBV28 and TRBJ2-3, with D possibly matching TRBD2 (7 bases). Germline CDR1 is MDHEN and CDR2 is SYDVKM. The CDR3 length is 15 residues. V lost 4 bases to trimming and J lost 5 bases, with 16 bases between them. DNA for the CDR3: TGTGCCAGCAGTTCCCCCGCGGGGGCAGGAGATACGCAGTATTTT. It is translated as CASSSPAGAGDTQYF.

Notes on this clonotype: The germline gene is not matched at one end of the junction; a read error may be the cause. CDR3 loop: CSLEEVDTQYF. The CDR3 bases are TGTTCGTTGGAGGAGGTAGATACGCAGTATTTT. The genes are TRBV20-1 and TRBJ2-3; weak D call: TRBD2 (5 bases). Germline assignment: CDR1 DFQATT and CDR2 SNEGSKA (reference sequence). This CDR3 comprises 11 residues.

This clonotype occurred a few times. This chain joins TRBV4-2 and TRBJ1-1, with no clear D. The CDR3 extends over 15 amino acids. V gave up 2 bases and J gave up 10 bases, with 20 bases separating them. Per germline, CDR1 LGHNA and CDR2 YNFKEQ. The CDR3 region is CASSQREGLGSRAFF. In DNA form, the CDR3 reads TGTGCCAGCAGCCAACGGGAAGGACTTGGTTCGCGAGCTTTCTTT.

This clonotype was detected a few times. The chain couples TRBV5-6 to TRBJ2-3, with D perhaps given as TRBD1 or TRBD2 (5 bases each). CDR1 and CDR2 from the germline V gene are SGHDT and YYEEEE. The CDR3 is made up of 15 amino acids. Trimming cost V 6 bases and J 1 base, with 15 bases left between them. CDR3 amino acids: CASIHSTGRTDTQYF. The CDR3, as DNA: TGTGCCAGCATACACTCGACGGGGCGCACAGATACGCAGTATTTT.

V is TRBV5-1 and J is TRBJ2-3, with no clear D. Germline V gene sequence: CDR1 SGHRS, CDR2 YFSETQ. The CDR3 sequence is 13 residues long. The V and J ends lost 5 bases and 0 bases respectively, with 7 bases between them. The CDR3, as DNA: TGCGCCAGCAGAGCCCCTAGCACAGATACGCAGTATTTT. Translating it yields CASRAPSTDTQYF. The full variable domain, rest sourced from reference TRBV5-1 and TRBJ2-3, is KAGVTQTPRYLIKTRGQQVTLSCSPISGHRSVSWYQQTPGQGLQFLFEYFSETQRNKGNFPGRFSGRQFSNSRSEMNVSTLELGDSALYLCASRAPSTDTQYFGPGTRLTVL.